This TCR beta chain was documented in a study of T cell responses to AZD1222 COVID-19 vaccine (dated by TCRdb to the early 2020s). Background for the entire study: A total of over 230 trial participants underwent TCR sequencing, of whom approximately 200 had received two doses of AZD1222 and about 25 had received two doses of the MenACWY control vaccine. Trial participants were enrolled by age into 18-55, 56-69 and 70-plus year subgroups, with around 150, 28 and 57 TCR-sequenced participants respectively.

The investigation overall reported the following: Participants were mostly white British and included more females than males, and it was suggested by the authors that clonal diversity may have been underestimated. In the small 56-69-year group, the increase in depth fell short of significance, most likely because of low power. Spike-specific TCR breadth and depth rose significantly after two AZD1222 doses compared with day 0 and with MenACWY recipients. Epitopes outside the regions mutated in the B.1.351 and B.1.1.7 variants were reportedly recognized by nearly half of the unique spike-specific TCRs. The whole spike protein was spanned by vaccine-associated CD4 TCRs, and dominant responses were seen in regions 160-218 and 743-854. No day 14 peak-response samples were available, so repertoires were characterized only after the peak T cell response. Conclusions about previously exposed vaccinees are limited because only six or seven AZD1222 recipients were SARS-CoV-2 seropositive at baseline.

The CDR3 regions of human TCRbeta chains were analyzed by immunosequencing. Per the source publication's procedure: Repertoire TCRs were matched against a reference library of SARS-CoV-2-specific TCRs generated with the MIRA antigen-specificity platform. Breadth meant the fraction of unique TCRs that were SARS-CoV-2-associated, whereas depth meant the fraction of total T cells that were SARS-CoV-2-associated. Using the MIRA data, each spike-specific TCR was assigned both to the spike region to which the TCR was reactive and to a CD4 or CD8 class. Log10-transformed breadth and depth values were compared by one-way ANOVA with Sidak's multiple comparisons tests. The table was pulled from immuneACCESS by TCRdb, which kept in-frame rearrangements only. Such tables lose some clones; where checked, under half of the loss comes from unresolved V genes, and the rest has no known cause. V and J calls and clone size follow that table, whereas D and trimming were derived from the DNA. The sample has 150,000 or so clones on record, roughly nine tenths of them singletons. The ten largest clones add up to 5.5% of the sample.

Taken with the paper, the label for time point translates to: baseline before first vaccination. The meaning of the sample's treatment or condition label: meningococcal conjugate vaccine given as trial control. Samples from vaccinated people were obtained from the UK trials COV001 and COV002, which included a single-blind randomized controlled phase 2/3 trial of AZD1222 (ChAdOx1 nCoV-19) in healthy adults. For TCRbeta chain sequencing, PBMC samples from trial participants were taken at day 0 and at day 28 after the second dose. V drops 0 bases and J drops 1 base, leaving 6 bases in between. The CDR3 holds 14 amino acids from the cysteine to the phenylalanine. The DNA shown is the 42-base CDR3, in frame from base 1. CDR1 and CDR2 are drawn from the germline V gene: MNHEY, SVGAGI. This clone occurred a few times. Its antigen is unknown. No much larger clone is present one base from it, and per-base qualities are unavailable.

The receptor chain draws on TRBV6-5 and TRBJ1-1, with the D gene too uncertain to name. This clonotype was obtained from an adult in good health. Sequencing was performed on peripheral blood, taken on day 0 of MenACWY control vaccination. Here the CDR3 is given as CASSYSGRNTEAFF. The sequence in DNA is TGTGCCAGCAGTTACTCAGGGAGGAACACTGAAGCTTTCTTT.